This entry features one T cell receptor (beta chain) sequence. Only Caucasian adults living in Nashville, Tennessee served as donors. It was into CD45RA+ naive and CD45RA-negative memory subsets that the CD4+ cells were split. TCRdb's copy holds only in-frame clones and misses some; the assay was immunoSEQ multiplex PCR. The repertoire holds fewer than 2.5 million clones, over 85% seen once, with more than 0.35% in the top ten. V was cut by 3 bases and J by 7 bases, with 12 bases left in between. The germline gives CDR1 SGHNT, CDR2 YENEEA. The CDR3 runs to 14 residues. This entry comes from a study of shared clonotypes between healthy human individuals.

The TCR sequence derives from a man younger than 30 in good health. Some clones in this sample may be carry-over from other donors' samples. The chain employs TRBV11-3 and TRBJ1-4, with a possible D match to TRBD1 (5 bases). The sequenced material came from naive CD4+ T cells from PBMCs. The subset here: CD45RA+ positively selected. This CDR3 reads CASSFREGFEKLFF. CDR3 bases: TGTGCCAGCAGCTTCAGGGAAGGTTTTGAAAAACTGTTTTTT.